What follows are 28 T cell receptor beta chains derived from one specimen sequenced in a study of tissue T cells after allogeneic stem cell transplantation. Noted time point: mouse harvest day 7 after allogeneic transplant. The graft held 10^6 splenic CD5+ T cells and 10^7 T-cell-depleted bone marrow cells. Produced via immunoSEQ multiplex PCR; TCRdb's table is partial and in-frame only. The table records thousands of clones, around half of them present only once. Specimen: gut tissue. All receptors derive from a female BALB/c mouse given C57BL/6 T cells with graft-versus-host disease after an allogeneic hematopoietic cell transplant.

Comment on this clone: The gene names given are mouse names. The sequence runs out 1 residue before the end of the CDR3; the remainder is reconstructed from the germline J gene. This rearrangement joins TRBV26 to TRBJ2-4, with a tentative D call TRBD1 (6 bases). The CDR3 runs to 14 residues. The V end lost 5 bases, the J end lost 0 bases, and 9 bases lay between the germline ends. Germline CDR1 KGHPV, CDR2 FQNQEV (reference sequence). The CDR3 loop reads CASSWDNSQNTLYF. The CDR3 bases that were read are TGTGCCAGCAGTTGGGACAATAGTCAAAACACCTTGTAC.

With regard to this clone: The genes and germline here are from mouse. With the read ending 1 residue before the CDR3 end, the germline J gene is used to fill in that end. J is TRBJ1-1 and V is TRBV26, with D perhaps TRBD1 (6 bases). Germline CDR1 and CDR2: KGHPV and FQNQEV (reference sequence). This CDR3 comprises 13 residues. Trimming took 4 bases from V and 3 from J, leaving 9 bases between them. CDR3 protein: CASSHRVDTEVFF. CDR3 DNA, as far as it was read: TGTGCCAGCAGTCACAGGGTAGACACAGAAGTCTTC.

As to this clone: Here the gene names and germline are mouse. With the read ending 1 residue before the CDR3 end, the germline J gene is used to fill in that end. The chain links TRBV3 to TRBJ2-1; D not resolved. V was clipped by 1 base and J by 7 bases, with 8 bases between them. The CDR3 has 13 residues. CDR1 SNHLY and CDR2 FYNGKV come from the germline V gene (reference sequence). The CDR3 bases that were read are TGTGCCAGCAGCTTAGACTCGGGGGCTGAGCAGTTC. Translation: CASSLDSGAEQF. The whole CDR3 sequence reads CASSLDSGAEQFF.

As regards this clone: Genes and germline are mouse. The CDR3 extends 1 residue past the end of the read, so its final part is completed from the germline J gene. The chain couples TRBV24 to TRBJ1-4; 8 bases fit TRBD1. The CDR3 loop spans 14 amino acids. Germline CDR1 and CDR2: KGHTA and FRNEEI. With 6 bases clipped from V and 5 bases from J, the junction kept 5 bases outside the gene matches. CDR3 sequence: CASRPGQANERLFF. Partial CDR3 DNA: TGTGCCAGCAGACCGGGACAGGCGAACGAAAGATTATTT.

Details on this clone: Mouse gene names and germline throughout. The CDR3 region is CGARDGTGNTEVFF. Incomplete CDR3 DNA: TGTGGTGCTAGGGACGGGACAGGGAACACAGAAGTCTTC. V gene TRBV20 combines with J gene TRBJ1-1; 8 nucleotides agree with TRBD1. Read coverage stops 1 residue before the CDR3 terminus; the germline J gene supplies the remainder. CDR3 length: 14 amino acids. CDR1 GFQATS and CDR2 STVNSAI come from the germline V gene. The ends lost 0 bases at V and 1 base at J; junction bases unmatched: 1.

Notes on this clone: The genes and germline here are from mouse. The CDR3 reads CTCSADISSYNSPLYF. The DNA read from the CDR3 is TGCACCTGCAGTGCGGACATCTCTTCCTATAATTCGCCCCTCTAC. The V and J genes are TRBV1 and TRBJ1-6, with D maybe TRBD1 (5 bases). The read is 1 residue too short to cover the CDR3 end, so that end is filled in from the germline J gene. TRBJ1-6 is sorted into the ORF group, with uncertain function. The germline V gene encodes CDR1 NSQYPW and CDR2 LRSPGD (reference sequence). V lost 3 bases and J 0 bases, leaving 9 bases between the germline ends. The CDR3 sequence is 16 residues long.

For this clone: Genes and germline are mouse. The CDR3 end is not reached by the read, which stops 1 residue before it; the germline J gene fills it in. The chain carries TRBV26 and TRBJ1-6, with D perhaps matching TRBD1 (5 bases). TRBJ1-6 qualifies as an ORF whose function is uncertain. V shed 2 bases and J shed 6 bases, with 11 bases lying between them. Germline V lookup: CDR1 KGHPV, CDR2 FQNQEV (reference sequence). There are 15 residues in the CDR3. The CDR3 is CASSLGHGGNSPLYF. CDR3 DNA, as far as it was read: TGTGCCAGCAGTCTGGGACATGGGGGTAATTCGCCCCTCTAC.

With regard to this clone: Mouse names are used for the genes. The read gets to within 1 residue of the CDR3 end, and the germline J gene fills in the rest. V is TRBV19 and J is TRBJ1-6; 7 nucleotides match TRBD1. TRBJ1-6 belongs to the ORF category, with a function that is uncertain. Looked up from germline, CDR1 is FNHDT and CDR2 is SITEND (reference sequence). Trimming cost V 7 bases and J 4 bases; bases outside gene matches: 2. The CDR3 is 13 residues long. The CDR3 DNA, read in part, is TGTGCCAGCTCGGGACAGTATAATTCGCCCCTCTAC. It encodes CASSGQYNSPLY. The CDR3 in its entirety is CASSGQYNSPLYF.

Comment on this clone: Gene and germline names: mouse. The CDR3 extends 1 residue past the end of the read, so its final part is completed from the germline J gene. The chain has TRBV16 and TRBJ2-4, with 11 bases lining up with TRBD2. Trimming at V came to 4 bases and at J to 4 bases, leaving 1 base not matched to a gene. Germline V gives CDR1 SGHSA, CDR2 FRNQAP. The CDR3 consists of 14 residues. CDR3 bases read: TGTGCAAGCAGCTCGGGACTGGGGGAAAACACCTTGTAC. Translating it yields CASSSGLGENTLY. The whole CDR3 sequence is CASSSGLGENTLYF.

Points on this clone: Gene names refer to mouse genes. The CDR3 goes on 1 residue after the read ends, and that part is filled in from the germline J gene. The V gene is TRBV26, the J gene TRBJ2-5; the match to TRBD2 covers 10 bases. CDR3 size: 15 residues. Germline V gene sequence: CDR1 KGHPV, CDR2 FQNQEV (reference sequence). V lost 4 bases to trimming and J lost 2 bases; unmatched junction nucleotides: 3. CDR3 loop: CASSPHWGGQDTQYF. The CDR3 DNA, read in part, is TGTGCCAGCAGTCCCCACTGGGGGGGCCAAGACACCCAGTAC. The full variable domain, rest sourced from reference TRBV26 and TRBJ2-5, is NSKVIQTPRYLVKGQGQKAKMRCIPEKGHPVVFWYQQNKNNEFKFLINFQNQEVLQQIDMTEKRFSAECPSNSPCSLEIQSSEAGDSALYLCASSPHWGGQDTQYFGPGTRLLVL.

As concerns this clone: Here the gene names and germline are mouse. The sequenced CDR3 bases are TGTGCAAGCAGCTTCCTGGGAAACTCCGACTACACC. Residues: CASSFLGNSDYT. The whole CDR3 region reads CASSFLGNSDYTF. The chain joins TRBV16 to TRBJ1-2; D not resolved. The sequence runs out 1 residue before the end of the CDR3; the remainder is reconstructed from the germline J gene. The CDR3 is made up of 13 amino acids. Germline V lookup: CDR1 SGHSA, CDR2 FRNQAP. Trimming took off 3 bases at V and 1 base at J, with 6 bases between the two ends.

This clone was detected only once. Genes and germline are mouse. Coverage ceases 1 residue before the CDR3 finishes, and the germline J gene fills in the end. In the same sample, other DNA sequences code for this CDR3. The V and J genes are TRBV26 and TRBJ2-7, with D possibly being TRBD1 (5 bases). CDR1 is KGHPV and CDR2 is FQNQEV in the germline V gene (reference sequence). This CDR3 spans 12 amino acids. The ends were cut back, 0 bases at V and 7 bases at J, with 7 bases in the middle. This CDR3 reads CASSLSGVEQYF. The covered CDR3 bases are TGTGCCAGCAGTCTGTCAGGGGTCGAACAGTAC.

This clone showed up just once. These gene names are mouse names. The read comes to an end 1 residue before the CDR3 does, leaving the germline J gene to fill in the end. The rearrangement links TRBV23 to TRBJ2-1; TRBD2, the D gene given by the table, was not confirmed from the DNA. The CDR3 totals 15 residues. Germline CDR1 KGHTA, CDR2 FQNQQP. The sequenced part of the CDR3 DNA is TGCTCCAGCAGTCAAGACTGGGGGCCCTATGCTGAGCAGTTC. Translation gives CSSSQDWGPYAEQF. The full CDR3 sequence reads CSSSQDWGPYAEQFF.

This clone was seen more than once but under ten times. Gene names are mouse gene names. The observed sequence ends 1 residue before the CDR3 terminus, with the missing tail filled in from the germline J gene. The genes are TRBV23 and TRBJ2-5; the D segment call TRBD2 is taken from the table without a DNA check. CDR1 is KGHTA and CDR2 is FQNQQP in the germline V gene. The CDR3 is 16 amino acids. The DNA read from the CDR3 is TGCTCCAGCAGTCCGTGGACTGGATTTAACCAAGACACCCAGTAC. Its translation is CSSSPWTGFNQDTQY. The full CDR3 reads CSSSPWTGFNQDTQYF.

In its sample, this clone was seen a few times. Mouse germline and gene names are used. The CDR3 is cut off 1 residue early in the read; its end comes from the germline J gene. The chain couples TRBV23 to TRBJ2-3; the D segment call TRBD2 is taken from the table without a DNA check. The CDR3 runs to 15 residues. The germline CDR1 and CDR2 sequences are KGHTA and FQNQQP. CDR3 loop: CSSSQSGGRAETLYF. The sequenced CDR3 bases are TGCTCCAGCAGTCAATCGGGGGGCCGTGCAGAAACGCTGTAT.

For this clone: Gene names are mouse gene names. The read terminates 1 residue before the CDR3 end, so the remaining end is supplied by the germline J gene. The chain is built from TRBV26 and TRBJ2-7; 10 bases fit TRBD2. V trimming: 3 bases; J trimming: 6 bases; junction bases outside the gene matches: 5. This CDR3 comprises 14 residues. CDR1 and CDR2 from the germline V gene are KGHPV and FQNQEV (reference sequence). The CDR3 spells CASSLLGGRFEQYF. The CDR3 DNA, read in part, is TGTGCCAGCAGTCTCCTGGGGGGGCGCTTTGAACAGTAC.

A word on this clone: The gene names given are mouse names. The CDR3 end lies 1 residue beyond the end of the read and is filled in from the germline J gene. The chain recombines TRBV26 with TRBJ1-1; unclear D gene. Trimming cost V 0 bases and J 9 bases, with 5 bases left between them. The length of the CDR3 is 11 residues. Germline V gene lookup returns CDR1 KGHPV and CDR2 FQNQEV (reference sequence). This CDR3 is CASSLSTKVFF. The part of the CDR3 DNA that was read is TGTGCCAGCAGTCTGTCGACAAAAGTCTTC.

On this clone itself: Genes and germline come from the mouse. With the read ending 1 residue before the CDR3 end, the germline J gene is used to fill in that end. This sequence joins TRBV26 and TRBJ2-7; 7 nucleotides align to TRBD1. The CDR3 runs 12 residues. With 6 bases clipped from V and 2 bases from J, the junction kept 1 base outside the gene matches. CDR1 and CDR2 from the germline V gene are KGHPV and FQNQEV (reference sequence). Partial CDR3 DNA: TGTGCCAGCAGCGGGACAGCCTATGAACAGTAC. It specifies CASSGTAYEQY. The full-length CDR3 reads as CASSGTAYEQYF.

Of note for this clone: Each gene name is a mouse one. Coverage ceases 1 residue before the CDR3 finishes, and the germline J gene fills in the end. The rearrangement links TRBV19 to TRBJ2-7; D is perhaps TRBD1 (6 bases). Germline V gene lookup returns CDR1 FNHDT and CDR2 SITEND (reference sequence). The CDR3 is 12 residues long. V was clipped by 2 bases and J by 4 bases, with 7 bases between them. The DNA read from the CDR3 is TGTGCCAGCAGTATGGGACAATATGAACAGTAC. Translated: CASSMGQYEQY. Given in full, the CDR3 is CASSMGQYEQYF.

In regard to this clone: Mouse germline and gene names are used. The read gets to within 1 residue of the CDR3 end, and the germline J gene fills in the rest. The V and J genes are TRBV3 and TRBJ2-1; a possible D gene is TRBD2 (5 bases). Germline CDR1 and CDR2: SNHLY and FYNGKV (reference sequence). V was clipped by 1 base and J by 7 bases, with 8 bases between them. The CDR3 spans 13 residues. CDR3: CASSLVGRAEQFF. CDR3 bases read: TGTGCCAGCAGCTTAGTGGGGAGAGCTGAGCAGTTC.

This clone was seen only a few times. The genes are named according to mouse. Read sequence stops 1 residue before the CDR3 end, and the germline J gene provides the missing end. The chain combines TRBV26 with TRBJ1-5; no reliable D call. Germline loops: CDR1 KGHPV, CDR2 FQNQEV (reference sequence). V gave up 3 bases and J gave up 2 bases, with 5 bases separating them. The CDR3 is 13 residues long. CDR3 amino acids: CASSLGDNQAPLF. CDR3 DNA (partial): TGTGCCAGCAGTCTCGGGGACAACCAGGCTCCGCTT.

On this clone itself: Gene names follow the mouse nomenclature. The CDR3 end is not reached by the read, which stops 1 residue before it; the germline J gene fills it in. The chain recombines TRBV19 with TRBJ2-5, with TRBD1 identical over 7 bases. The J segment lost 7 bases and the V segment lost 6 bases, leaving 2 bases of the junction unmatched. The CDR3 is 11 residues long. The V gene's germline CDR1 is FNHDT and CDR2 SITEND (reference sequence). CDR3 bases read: TGTGCCAGCAACAGGGGTAACACCCAGTAC. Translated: CASNRGNTQY. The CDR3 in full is CASNRGNTQYF.

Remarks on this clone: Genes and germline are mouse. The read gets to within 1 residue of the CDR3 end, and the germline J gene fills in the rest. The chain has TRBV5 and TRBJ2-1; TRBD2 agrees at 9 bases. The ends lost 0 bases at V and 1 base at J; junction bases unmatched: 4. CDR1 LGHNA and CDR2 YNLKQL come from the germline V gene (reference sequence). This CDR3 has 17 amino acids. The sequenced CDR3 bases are TGTGCCAGCAGCCAAGATTGGTGGGGGGGCAACTATGCTGAGCAGTTC. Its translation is CASSQDWWGGNYAEQF. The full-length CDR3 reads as CASSQDWWGGNYAEQFF.

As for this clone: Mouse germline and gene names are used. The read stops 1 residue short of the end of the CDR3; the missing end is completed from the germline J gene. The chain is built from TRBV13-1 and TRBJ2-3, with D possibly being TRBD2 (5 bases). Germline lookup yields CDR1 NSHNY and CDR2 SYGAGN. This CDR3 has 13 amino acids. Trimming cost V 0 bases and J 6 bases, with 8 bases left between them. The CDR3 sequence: CASSDGLGETLYF. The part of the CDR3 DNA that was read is TGTGCCAGCAGTGATGGGCTGGGTGAAACGCTGTAT.

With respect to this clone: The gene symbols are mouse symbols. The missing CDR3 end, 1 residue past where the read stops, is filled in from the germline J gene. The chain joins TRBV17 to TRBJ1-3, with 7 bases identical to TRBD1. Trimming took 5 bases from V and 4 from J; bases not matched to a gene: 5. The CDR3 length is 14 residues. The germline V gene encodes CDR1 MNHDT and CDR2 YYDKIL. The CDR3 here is CASSEGARGNTLYF. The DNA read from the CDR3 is TGTGCTAGCAGTGAGGGGGCGCGAGGAAATACGCTCTAT. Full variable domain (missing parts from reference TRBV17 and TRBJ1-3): DTTVKQNPRYKLARVGKPVNLICSQTMNHDTMYWYQKKPNQAPKLLLFYYDKILNREADTFEKFQSSRPNNSFCSLYIGSAGLEYSAMYLCASSEGARGNTLYFGEGSRLIVV.

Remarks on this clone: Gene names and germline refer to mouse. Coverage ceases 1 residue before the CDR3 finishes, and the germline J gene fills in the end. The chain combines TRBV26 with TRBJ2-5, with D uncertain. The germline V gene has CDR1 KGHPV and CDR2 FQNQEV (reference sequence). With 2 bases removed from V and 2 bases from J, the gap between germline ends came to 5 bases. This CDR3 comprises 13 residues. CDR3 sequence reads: CASSLRIQDTQYF. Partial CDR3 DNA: TGTGCCAGCAGTCTGCGCATCCAAGACACCCAGTAC. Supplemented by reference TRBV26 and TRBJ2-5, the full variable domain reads NSKVIQTPRYLVKGQGQKAKMRCIPEKGHPVVFWYQQNKNNEFKFLINFQNQEVLQQIDMTEKRFSAECPSNSPCSLEIQSSEAGDSALYLCASSLRIQDTQYFGPGTRLLVL.

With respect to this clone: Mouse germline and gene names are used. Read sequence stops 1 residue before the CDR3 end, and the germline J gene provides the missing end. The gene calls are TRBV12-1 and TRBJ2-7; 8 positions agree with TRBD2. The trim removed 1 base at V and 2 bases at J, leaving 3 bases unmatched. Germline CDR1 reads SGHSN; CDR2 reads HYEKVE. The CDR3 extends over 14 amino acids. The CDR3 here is CASSLWGGAYEQYF. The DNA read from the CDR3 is TGTGCCAGCTCTCTTTGGGGGGGGGCCTATGAACAGTAC.

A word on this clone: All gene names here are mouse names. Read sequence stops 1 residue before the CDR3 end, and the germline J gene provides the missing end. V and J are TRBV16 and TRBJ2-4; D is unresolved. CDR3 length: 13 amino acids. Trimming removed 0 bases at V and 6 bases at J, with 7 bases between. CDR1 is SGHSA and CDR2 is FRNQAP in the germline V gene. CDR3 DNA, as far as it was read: TGTGCAAGCAGCTTAGATGCGGGTAACACCTTGTAC. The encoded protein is CASSLDAGNTLY. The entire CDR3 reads CASSLDAGNTLYF.